The T cell receptor beta chain described here comes from a study of blood T cell repertoires in COVID-19. Whole-study context: From the United States, Italy and Spain came samples of acute and convalescent COVID-19. T cells, B-cell-depleted T cells, or PBMCs supplied cDNA or gDNA.

Per germline, CDR1 KGHSH and CDR2 LQKENI. The CDR3 loop spans 14 amino acids. V was clipped by 4 bases and J by 2 bases, with 9 bases between them. Authors' analysis steps: Counts of nucleated cells, estimated from reference gene primer amplification, were obtained. TCRdb's table, derived via immunoSEQ multiplex PCR, lists solely in-frame clones and lacks some. The DNA was the basis for D and trimming; V, J and clone size are from that table. The repertoire holds roughly 260,000 clones, with about 87% as singletons. The chain joins TRBV18 to TRBJ1-5; no clear D gene. The material sequenced was peripheral blood. This TCR was recovered from a woman aged 45 to 65 with acute or convalescent COVID-19. CDR3 coding DNA: TGTGCCAGCTCACAGCAGGTTGGCAATCAGCCCCAGCATTTT. This translates into CASSQQVGNQPQHF.